The entry below describes one T cell receptor (beta chain). The CDR3 runs 15 residues. V shed 3 bases, J shed 1 base, and the junction held 3 bases outside the gene matches. Germline CDR1 is SGDLS and CDR2 is YYNGEE. The data were produced by immunoSEQ multiplex PCR, yet TCRdb's version contains in-frame clones alone and is incomplete. The sample has about 67,000 clones, around 92% seen once. The sample comes from a study of T cell changes during pregnancy in multiple sclerosis. The material sequenced was peripheral blood, taken in the second trimester of pregnancy. The TCR sequence derives from a female donor in good health, enrolled as a control in a pregnancy study. The rearrangement links TRBV9 to TRBJ2-7; 11 bases line up with TRBD1. The CDR3 DNA sequence: TGTGCCAGCAGCGAAGGACAGGGGGCATCCTACGAGCAGTACTTC. It is translated as CASSEGQGASYEQYF. Full variable domain (outside the CDR3, taken from reference TRBV9 and TRBJ2-7): DSGVTQTPKHLITATGQRVTLRCSPRSGDLSVYWYQQSLDQGLQFLIQYYNGEERAKGNILERFSAQQFPDLHSELNLSSLELGDSALYFCASSEGQGASYEQYFGPGTRLTVT.